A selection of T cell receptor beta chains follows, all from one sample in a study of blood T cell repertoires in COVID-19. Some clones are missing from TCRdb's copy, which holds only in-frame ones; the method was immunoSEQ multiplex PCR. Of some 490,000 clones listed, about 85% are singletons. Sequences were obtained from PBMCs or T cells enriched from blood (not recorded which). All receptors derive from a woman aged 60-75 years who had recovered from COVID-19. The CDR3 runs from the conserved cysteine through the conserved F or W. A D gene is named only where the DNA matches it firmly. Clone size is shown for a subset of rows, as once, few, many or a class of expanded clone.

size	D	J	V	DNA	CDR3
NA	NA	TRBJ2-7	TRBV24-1	TGTGCCACCAGTGATTTGGGCAGGGATGGCTCCTACGAGCAGTACTTC	CATSDLGRDGSYEQYF
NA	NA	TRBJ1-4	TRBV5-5	TGTGCCAGCAGCGCCAAAGGGCCCGATTTGGGGGGTGAAAAACTGTTTTTT	CASSAKGPDLGGEKLFF
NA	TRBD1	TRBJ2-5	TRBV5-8	TGTGCCAGCAGCCCCAGGGGGCTGCAAGAGACCCAGTACTTC	CASSPRGLQETQYF
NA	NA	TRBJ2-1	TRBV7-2	TGTGCCAGCAGCTTAGTGGGGGGGCACAATGAGCAGTTCTTC	CASSLVGGHNEQFF
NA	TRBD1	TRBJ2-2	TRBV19	TGTGCCAGTAGTATGGGCCCGGGACAGGCGAACACCGGGGAGCTGTTTTTT	CASSMGPGQANTGELFF
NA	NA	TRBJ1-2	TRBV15	TGTGCCACCAGCCCAGGGGTCCAGGGCTACACCTTC	CATSPGVQGYTF
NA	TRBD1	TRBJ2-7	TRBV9	TGTGCCAGCAGCGTAGCAGGGGGTAATACCGGCGAGCAGTACTTC	CASSVAGGNTGEQYF
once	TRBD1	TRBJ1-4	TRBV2	TGTGCCAGCAGAGTCGGGACAGGGGGAGAAAAACTGTTTTTT	CASRVGTGGEKLFF
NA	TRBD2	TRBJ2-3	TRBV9	TGTGCCAGCAGCGTAGAAGGGCGGGGGAGCACAGATACGCAGTATTTT	CASSVEGRGSTDTQYF
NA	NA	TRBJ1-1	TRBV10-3	TGTGCCATCAGTATTGGCCAGGGGCCTAACACTGAAGCTTTCTTT	CAISIGQGPNTEAFF
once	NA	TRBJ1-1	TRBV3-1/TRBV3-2	TGTGCCAGCAGCCACCTCTTCCAGGGGTATGCTGAAGCTTTCTTT	CASSHLFQGYAEAFF
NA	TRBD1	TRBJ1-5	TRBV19	TGTGCCAGTAGTATAGGGGGACAGGGAGGTACGCAGCATTTT	CASSIGGQGGTQHF